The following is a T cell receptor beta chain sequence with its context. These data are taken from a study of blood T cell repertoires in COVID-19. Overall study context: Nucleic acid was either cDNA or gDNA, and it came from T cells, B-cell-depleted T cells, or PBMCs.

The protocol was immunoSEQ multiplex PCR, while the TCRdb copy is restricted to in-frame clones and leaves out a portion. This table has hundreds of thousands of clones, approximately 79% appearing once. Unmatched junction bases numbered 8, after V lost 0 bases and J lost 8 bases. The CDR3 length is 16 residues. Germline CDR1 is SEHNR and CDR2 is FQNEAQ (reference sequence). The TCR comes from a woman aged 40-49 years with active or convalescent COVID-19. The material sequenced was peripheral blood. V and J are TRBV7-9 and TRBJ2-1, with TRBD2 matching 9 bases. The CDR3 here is CASSLAGGGAVYEQFF. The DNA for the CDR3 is TGTGCCAGCAGCTTAGCCGGCGGGGGGGCTGTGTATGAGCAGTTCTTC.